Sequencing of this T cell receptor (beta chain) was carried out in a study of vaccination and CD4 T cells after COVID-19. About the study: Sampling post-COVID took place a median roughly 92 days after diagnosis (range 35 to 161). Cells received overlapping spike peptides from SARS-CoV-2, HCoV-NL63, HCoV-OC43 and HCoV-229E as stimulation.

Once obtained from cultured CD4+ T cells, the DNA was sequenced using the Oncomine TCR Beta short-read assay. Cultures of CD4+ T cells served as the source for extracting genomic DNA. TCRdb reanalysed the PCR reads using MiXCR and keeps one entry per CDR3 protein. The repertoire holds 9,000 to 15,000 distinct CDR3 sequences, with about 61% as singletons. Trimming removed 0 bases at V and 5 bases at J, with 7 bases between. The germline V gene encodes CDR1 SGHRS and CDR2 YFSETQ. The CDR3 totals 13 residues. Study conclusions and caveats: Convalescent patients displayed a median around 88% of reactive clones emerging only post-vaccination.

This clonotype has a single count. The target antigen is unknown. As for treatment: approximately nine-day PBMC culture with coronavirus spike peptide pools or control peptides (ViraFEST assay). This clonotype originated in a human donor who had recovered from COVID-19. The sequencing sample was made of CD4+ T cells from blood, cultured in vitro. This chain uses TRBV5-1 with TRBJ2-3; weak D call: TRBD2 (6 bases). Here the CDR3 reads CASSLEGGDTQYF. The CDR3, as DNA: TGCGCCAGCAGCTTGGAGGGAGGAGATACGCAGTATTTT.